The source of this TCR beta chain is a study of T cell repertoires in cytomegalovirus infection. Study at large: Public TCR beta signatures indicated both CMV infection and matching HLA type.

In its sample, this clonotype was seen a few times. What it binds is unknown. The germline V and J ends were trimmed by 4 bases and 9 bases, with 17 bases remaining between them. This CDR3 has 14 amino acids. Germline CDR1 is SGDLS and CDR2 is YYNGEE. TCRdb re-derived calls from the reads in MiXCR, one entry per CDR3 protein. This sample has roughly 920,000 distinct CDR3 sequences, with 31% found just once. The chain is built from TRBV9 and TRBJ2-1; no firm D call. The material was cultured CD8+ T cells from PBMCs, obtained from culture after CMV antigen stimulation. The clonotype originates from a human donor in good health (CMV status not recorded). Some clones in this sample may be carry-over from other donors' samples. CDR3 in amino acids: CASSPTIGPSEQFF. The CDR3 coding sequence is TGTGCCAGCAGCCCCACAATAGGGCCTAGTGAGCAGTTCTTC.